The present entry profiles one T cell receptor beta chain with its context. Its target is unknown. With the read ending 3 residues before the CDR3 end, the germline J gene is used to fill in that end. The same CDR3 arises from other DNA sequences in this sample as well. Prevalent HPV16 infections were excluded; only incident single HPV16 infections included. This specimen comes from a study of T cells in women clearing cervical HPV infection. Study-level background: Cases were women with histologically confirmed HPV16-related CIN3 or worse, including a couple of invasive cancers. Case blood was drawn when the lesion was first found; control blood after infection became undetectable.

Looked up from germline, CDR1 is SGHDN and CDR2 is FVKESK. The CDR3 extends over 15 amino acids. V was pared by 5 bases and J by 6 bases, with 10 bases of the junction left unmatched. Study-wide results and caveats: Associations may precede or follow infection; HPV-specific or memory T cells were not isolated.

Assay used: immunoSEQ multiplex PCR; TCRdb lists only in-frame clones, some missing. The listing contains 40,000 to 55,000 clones. The sequencing sample was made of blood buffy coat. The chain has TRBV14 and TRBJ2-1; 7 nucleotides align to TRBD1. This TCR came from a woman between 18 and 69 years old with a cervical HPV16 infection that either progressed to CIN3+ or cleared (not recorded which). CDR3 DNA (partial): TGTGCCAGCAGCACGCTCGGGACAGCCATCAATGAG. This codes for CASSTLGTAINE. The entire CDR3 protein reads CASSTLGTAINEQFF. Complete variable domain (other parts from reference TRBV14 and TRBJ2-1): EAGVTQFPSHSVIEKGQTVTLRCDPISGHDNLYWYRRVMGKEIKFLLHFVKESKQDESGMPNNRFLAERTGGTYSTLKVQPAELEDSGVYFCASSTLGTAINEQFFGPGTRLTVL.